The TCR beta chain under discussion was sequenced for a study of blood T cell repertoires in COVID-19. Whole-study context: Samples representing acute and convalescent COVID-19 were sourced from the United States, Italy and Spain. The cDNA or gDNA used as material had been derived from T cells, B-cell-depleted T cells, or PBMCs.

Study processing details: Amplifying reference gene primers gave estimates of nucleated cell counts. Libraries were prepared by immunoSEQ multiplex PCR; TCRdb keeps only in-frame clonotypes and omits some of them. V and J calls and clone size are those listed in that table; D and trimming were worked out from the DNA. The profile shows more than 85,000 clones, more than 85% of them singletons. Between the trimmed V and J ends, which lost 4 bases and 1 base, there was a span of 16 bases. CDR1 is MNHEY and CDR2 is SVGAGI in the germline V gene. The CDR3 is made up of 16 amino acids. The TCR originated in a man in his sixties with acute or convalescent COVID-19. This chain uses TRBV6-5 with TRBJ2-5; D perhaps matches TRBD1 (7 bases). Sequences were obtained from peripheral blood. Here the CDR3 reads CASSLLPGGIQETQYF. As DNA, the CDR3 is TGTGCCAGCAGTTTATTGCCAGGGGGGATCCAAGAGACCCAGTACTTC.